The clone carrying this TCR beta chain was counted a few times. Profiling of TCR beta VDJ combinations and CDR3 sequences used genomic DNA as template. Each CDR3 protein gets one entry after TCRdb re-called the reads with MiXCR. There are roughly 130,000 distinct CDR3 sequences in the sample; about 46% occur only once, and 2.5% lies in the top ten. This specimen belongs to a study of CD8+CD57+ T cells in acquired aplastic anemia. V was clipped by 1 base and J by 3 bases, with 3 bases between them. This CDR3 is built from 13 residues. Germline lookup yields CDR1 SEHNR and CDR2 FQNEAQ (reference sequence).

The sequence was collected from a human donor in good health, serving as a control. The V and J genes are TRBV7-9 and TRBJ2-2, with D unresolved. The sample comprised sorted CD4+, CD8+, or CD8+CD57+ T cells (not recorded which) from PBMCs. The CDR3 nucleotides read TGTGCCAGCAGCTTAGGTCACACCGGGGAGCTGTTTTTT. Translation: CASSLGHTGELFF.